The rows below give T cell receptor beta chains drawn from one sample of a study of CD8+ T cells in alopecia areata. Clones were read by immunoSEQ multiplex PCR, and TCRdb kept only the in-frame ones, dropping some. The sample contains about 100,000 clones, 59% of which appear only once. Sequencing input: CD8+ T cells sorted from blood. The receptors stem from a human donor in good health. The CDR3 runs from the conserved cysteine through the conserved F or W. D genes are given only for firm matches. Clone size is not always given. Where it is, it says once, few, many or a class for expanded clones.

CASSEEGTGYEQYF,TGTGCCAGCAGTGAAGAGGGGACAGGTTACGAGCAGTACTTC,TRBD1,TRBV6-1,TRBJ2-7,-
CSVLQGTYEQYF,TGCAGCGTTTTACAGGGCACCTACGAGCAGTACTTC,-,TRBV29-1,TRBJ2-7,-
CASSLGQGYEQYF,TGTGCCAGCAGCTTAGGACAGGGCTACGAGCAGTACTTC,-,TRBV13,TRBJ2-7,-
CASSWPKGDGTEAFF,TGTGCCAGCAGCTGGCCCAAGGGGGACGGGACTGAAGCTTTCTTT,-,TRBV5-4,TRBJ1-1,-
CASSFAAEQFF,TGTGCCAGCAGCTTCGCGGCTGAGCAGTTCTTC,-,TRBV5-6,TRBJ2-1,-
CASRRDTNTEAFF,TGCGCCAGCAGAAGGGACACGAACACTGAAGCTTTCTTT,-,TRBV5-1,TRBJ1-1,-
CSVEGGPSYNEQFF,TGCAGCGTTGAGGGGGGCCCCTCCTACAATGAGCAGTTCTTC,-,TRBV29-1,TRBJ2-1,-
CATSRAADGTGELFF,TGTGCCACCAGCAGAGCCGCTGACGGCACCGGGGAGCTGTTTTTT,-,TRBV15,TRBJ2-2,medium-sized
CASSLSSGDGNEQFF,TGTGCCAGCAGCTTGTCTAGCGGGGATGGCAATGAGCAGTTCTTC,TRBD2,TRBV11-2,TRBJ2-1,-
CASSLNAYEQYF,TGTGCCAGCAGCTTAAACGCCTACGAGCAGTACTTC,-,TRBV11-2,TRBJ2-7,once
CASSLPRQSPTEAFF,TGTGCCAGCAGCCTACCGCGACAGAGCCCTACTGAAGCTTTCTTT,-,TRBV5-6,TRBJ1-1,-
CASSRVDEQYF,TGTGCCAGCAGTAGAGTAGACGAGCAGTACTTC,-,TRBV25-1,TRBJ2-7,-
CASSPRALYGYTF,TGTGCCAGCAGTCCCAGGGCACTCTATGGCTACACCTTC,-,TRBV7-9,TRBJ1-2,-
CASSLQETQYF,TGTGCCAGCAGCTTGCAAGAGACCCAGTACTTC,-,TRBV11-1,TRBJ2-5,few
CAWSAKGNTEAFF,TGTGCCTGGAGTGCCAAAGGGAACACTGAAGCTTTCTTT,-,TRBV30,TRBJ1-1,-
CASSEMRAGYGYTF,TGTGCCAGCAGTGAAATGCGTGCAGGCTATGGCTACACCTTC,-,TRBV2,TRBJ1-2,-
CSVDFGAGGKYQETQYF,TGCAGCGTTGATTTTGGTGCAGGGGGAAAGTACCAAGAGACCCAGTACTTC,TRBD1,TRBV29-1,TRBJ2-5,-
CASKRFQYPLTQYF,TGTGCCAGCAAGCGGTTTCAATATCCTCTCACGCAGTACTTC,-,TRBV6-8,TRBJ2-7,-
CASSQDVWRNEKLFF,TGCGCCAGCAGCCAAGATGTTTGGAGGAATGAAAAACTGTTTTTT,-,TRBV4-3,TRBJ1-4,-
CASTEKPLPYNEQFF,TGTGCCAGTACGGAGAAGCCTTTGCCCTACAATGAGCAGTTCTTC,-,TRBV19,TRBJ2-1,-
CASSRVGPNPQEQYF,TGCGCCAGCAGTCGGGTGGGACCCAATCCCCAGGAGCAGTACTTC,-,TRBV23-1,TRBJ2-7,few
CASSFTGMSYEQYF,TGTGCCAGCAGCTTTACAGGAATGAGCTACGAGCAGTACTTC,-,TRBV5-6,TRBJ2-7,-
CASSPGASYNEQFF,TGTGCCAGCTCACCGGGGGCGAGCTACAATGAGCAGTTCTTC,-,TRBV18,TRBJ2-1,few
CASTADGSGGYYNEQFF,TGTGCCAGCACCGCAGATGGTAGCGGGGGATACTACAATGAGCAGTTCTTC,TRBD2,TRBV7-8,TRBJ2-1,-
CASSLGVVGNYEQYF,TGTGCCAGCAGTTTAGGGGTTGTGGGGAACTACGAGCAGTACTTC,-,TRBV11-2,TRBJ2-7,-
CASSLVGNTYEQYF,TGTGCCAGCAGCTTGGTGGGGAATACCTACGAGCAGTACTTC,-,TRBV5-6,TRBJ2-7,few
CAWGSGGRTEAFF,TGTGCCTGGGGTTCAGGGGGAAGGACTGAAGCTTTCTTT,TRBD1,TRBV30,TRBJ1-1,-
CASSLGQSREQFF,TGCGCCAGCAGCCTCGGACAGTCTCGCGAGCAGTTCTTC,-,TRBV5-4,TRBJ2-1,-
CASKWDWSSYNEQFF,TGCGCCAGCAAATGGGACTGGAGCTCCTACAATGAGCAGTTCTTC,-,TRBV4-1,TRBJ2-1,-
CASSLGQGAGELFF,TGTGCCAGCAGCTTGGGACAGGGGGCCGGGGAGCTGTTTTTT,TRBD1,TRBV5-6,TRBJ2-2,-
CSVELTGGTEAFF,TGCAGCGTTGAATTAACAGGGGGCACTGAAGCTTTCTTT,TRBD1,TRBV29-1,TRBJ1-1,-
CASSLVWEAGQETQYF,TGTGCCAGCAGCTTAGTCTGGGAGGCAGGGCAAGAGACCCAGTACTTC,-,TRBV7-6,TRBJ2-5,-
CASSQGGLAGDFSYEQYF,TGTGCCAGCAGCCAAGGGGGGCTAGCGGGGGACTTCTCCTACGAGCAGTACTTC,TRBD2,TRBV4-2,TRBJ2-7,-
CASSFKGVNYEQYF,TGCGCCAGCAGCTTCAAGGGAGTGAACTACGAGCAGTACTTC,-,TRBV5-1,TRBJ2-7,few
CASSPSITGGQTPLDTQYF,TGTGCCAGCAGCCCTTCTATTACGGGCGGACAGACCCCGCTGGATACGCAGTATTTT,-,TRBV9,TRBJ2-3,-
CASSQFGRGQPLPEETQYF,TGCGCCAGCAGTCAATTCGGGCGTGGACAGCCTCTGCCGGAAGAGACCCAGTACTTC,-,TRBV23-1,TRBJ2-5,-
CSVAVPSYNEQFF,TGCAGCGTTGCTGTCCCGTCCTACAATGAGCAGTTCTTC,-,TRBV29-1,TRBJ2-1,-
CASSQTGSTEAFF,TGCGCCAGCAGCCAAACAGGGAGCACTGAAGCTTTCTTT,-,TRBV5-1,TRBJ1-1,-
CASTKTQNEKLFF,TGTGCCAGCACCAAGACCCAAAATGAAAAACTGTTTTTT,-,TRBV6-5,TRBJ1-4,-
CASSSRDRGAVTGELFF,TGTGCCAGCAGCTCCCGCGACAGGGGAGCGGTCACCGGGGAGCTGTTTTTT,TRBD1,TRBV7-9,TRBJ2-2,-
CASSQNRGSDEKLFF,TGCGCCAGCAGCCAGAACAGGGGCTCTGACGAAAAACTGTTTTTT,TRBD1,TRBV4-1,TRBJ1-4,-
CASSQGEVGGYTF,TGTGCCAGTTCCCAGGGCGAGGTAGGAGGCTACACCTTC,-,TRBV19,TRBJ1-2,-
CASSIGNRQYF,TGTGCCAGTAGTATTGGGAACCGGCAGTATTTT,-,TRBV19,TRBJ2-3,-
CASSFLLAGEQFF,TGTGCCAGCAGCTTCTTACTAGCGGGGGAGCAGTTCTTC,TRBD2,TRBV7-6,TRBJ2-1,-
CASSEWRTSYGYTF,TGTGCCAGCAGTGAATGGAGGACCTCATATGGCTACACCTTC,-,TRBV6-1,TRBJ1-2,-
CASSLVGREQYF,TGTGCCAGCAGCTTGGTGGGACGCGAGCAGTACTTC,-,TRBV5-6,TRBJ2-7,-
CASSSDLKSTGELFF,TGTGCCAGCAGTTCAGACCTTAAAAGCACCGGGGAGCTGTTTTTT,-,TRBV28,TRBJ2-2,-
CASSLGRHTDTQYF,TGTGCCAGCAGCCTCGGCAGGCACACAGATACGCAGTATTTT,-,TRBV14,TRBJ2-3,many
CASSTHRGRFYEQYF,TGTGCCAGCAGCACACACAGGGGGCGCTTCTACGAGCAGTACTTC,TRBD1,TRBV7-9,TRBJ2-7,-
CASSQDWDRGLYNEQFF,TGCGCCAGCAGCCAAGATTGGGACAGGGGACTCTACAATGAGCAGTTCTTC,TRBD1,TRBV4-3,TRBJ2-1,-
CASSLRTNEQFF,TGTGCCAGCAGCCTTAGGACCAATGAGCAGTTCTTC,-,TRBV9,TRBJ2-1,-
CASSSPSTDTQYF,TGTGCCAGCAGCTCTCCTAGCACAGATACGCAGTATTTT,-,TRBV13,TRBJ2-3,-
CASSVGGSATGRTGELFF,TGTGCCAGCAGCGTAGGGGGTAGCGCCACAGGGAGAACCGGGGAGCTGTTTTTT,-,TRBV9,TRBJ2-2,-
CASSLGTGGEKLFF,TGTGCCAGCAGCTTGGGGACAGGGGGAGAAAAACTGTTTTTT,TRBD1,TRBV5-6,TRBJ1-4,few
CASSQGDGYGYTF,TGCGCCAGCAGCCAGGGGGACGGATATGGCTACACCTTC,-,TRBV4-3,TRBJ1-2,-